Listed here are 11 T cell receptor beta chains from one sample, sequenced in a study of metastatic and nonmetastatic thyroid tumors. TCRdb called clones again from the PCR reads with MiXCR. The sample carries some 30,000 clones, about 30% recorded once. Ahead of thyroid surgery, no patient had received treatment of any kind. The sequencing input was blood. Every receptor here comes from a female donor with papillary thyroid cancer or a benign thyroid nodule (not recorded which). Some clones in this sample may be carry-over from other donors' samples.

The chain couples TRBV4-1 to TRBJ2-1; 11 nucleotides match TRBD2. CDR3 size: 16 residues. Germline lookup yields CDR1 MGHRA and CDR2 YSYEKL. V dropped 6 bases and J dropped 3; count of bases not matched to a gene: 7. DNA of the CDR3: TGCGCCAGCAGGTCCCGGGGACTAGCGGACTACAATGAGCAGTTCTTC. Its protein is CASRSRGLADYNEQFF.

About this clone: No conserved phenylalanine or tryptophan ends this CDR3, so it is likely a read error. The DNA is left out, because the CDR3 cannot be placed on it with certainty; the CDR3 is given as TCRdb lists it. The rearrangement joins TRBV6-1 to TRBJ1-1. The CDR3 length is 14 residues, termini included. Germline V gene data show CDR1 as MNHNS and CDR2 as SASEGT. CDR3 residues: CASGGGIMNTESFL.

The gene calls are TRBV6-2 or TRBV6-3 and TRBJ1-6; TRBD1 agrees at 10 bases. The CDR3 has 14 residues. Losses at the gene ends were 5 bases for V and 10 bases for J; bases not matched to a gene: 5. CDR1 and CDR2 from the germline V gene are MNHEY and SVGEGT. Written as DNA, the CDR3 is TGTGCCAGCAGTGACGGACAGGGGGGATCACCCCTCCACTTT. Residues: CASSDGQGGSPLHF.

V and J are TRBV12-3 or TRBV12-4 and TRBJ2-3, with D possibly TRBD1 on 6 matching bases. Trimming cost V 6 bases and J 2 bases, with 9 bases left between them. The CDR3 length is 13 residues. Here the CDR3 DNA reads TGTGCCAGCAGAACAGGGATCACAGATACGCAGTATTTT. This gives the protein CASRTGITDTQYF.

The chain has TRBV9 and TRBJ2-5, with D possibly being TRBD1 or TRBD2 (5 bases each). CDR3 length equals 13 residues. Trimming shortened V by 1 base and J by 5 bases, and 9 bases separated the two germline ends. Germline CDR1 reads SGDLS; CDR2 reads YYNGEE. The CDR3 bases are TGTGCCAGCAGCGTATCTGGGACGGAGACCCAGTACTTC. This codes for CASSVSGTETQYF.

This clone was detected ten times or more. Germline and junction disagree at one end, which may indicate a read error. The chain recombines TRBV5-1 with TRBJ2-6; TRBD1 matches 7 bases. There are 18 residues in the CDR3. Germline assignment: CDR1 SGHRS and CDR2 YFSETQ. CDR3: CASSFFGQDNSGASVLTF. CDR3 coding DNA: TGCGCCAGCAGCTTCTTCGGACAGGATAACTCTGGGGCCAGCGTCCTGACTTTC.

In its sample, this clone was seen many times. The sample holds other DNA sequences that translate to the same CDR3. This CDR3 reads CATSKTGYGYTF. CDR3 nucleotides: TGTGCCACCAGTAAAACAGGCTATGGCTACACCTTC. The V call is TRBV24-1, the J call TRBJ1-2, with D possibly being TRBD1 (5 bases). V was shortened by 6 bases and J by 4 bases, with 8 bases between the two germline ends. The germline V gene encodes CDR1 KGHDR and CDR2 SFDVKD. The CDR3 extends over 12 amino acids.

This clone was detected ten times or more. The chain couples TRBV19 to TRBJ2-7, with D possibly TRBD1 on 6 matching bases. The CDR3 length is 13 residues. V lost 0 bases and J 7 bases, leaving 10 bases between the germline ends. Germline CDR1 LNHDA, CDR2 SQIVND (reference sequence). The CDR3, as DNA: TGTGCCAGTAGTATAGAAACAGGGTGGGAGCAGTACTTC. Encoded protein: CASSIETGWEQYF. The full variable domain, with the rest looked up from reference TRBV19 and TRBJ2-7, is DGGITQSPKYLFRKEGQNVTLSCEQNLNHDAMYWYRQDPGQGLRLIYYSQIVNDFQKGDIAEGYSVSREKKESFPLTVTSAQKNPTAFYLCASSIETGWEQYFGPGTRLTVT.

This clone was recorded many times. The rearrangement uses TRBV28 and TRBJ1-4; perhaps TRBD1 as D (6 bases). The CDR3 spans 17 residues. The V end lost 8 bases, the J end lost 8 bases, and 27 bases lay between the germline ends. Germline V gene sequence: CDR1 MDHEN, CDR2 SYDVKM. In nucleotides, the CDR3 is TGTGCCAGCCATACGACCCGTCCAGGGGCAACCGTCGAAAAACTGTTTTTT. Protein sequence: CASHTTRPGATVEKLFF. The variable domain in full, with the rest retrieved from reference TRBV28 and TRBJ1-4, is DVKVTQSSRYLVKRTGEKVFLECVQDMDHENMFWYRQDPGLGLRLIYFSYDVKMKEKGDIPEGYSVSREKKERFSLILESASTNQTSMYLCASHTTRPGATVEKLFFGSGTQLSVL.

The chain joins TRBV12-5 to TRBJ2-1; D possibly matches TRBD1 or TRBD2 (5 bases each). In germline, CDR1 is LGHNT, CDR2 FRNRAP. This CDR3 contains 16 residues. V was shortened by 3 bases and J by 0 bases, with 12 bases between the two germline ends. The CDR3 loop is CASGFDPGTSYNEQFF. In DNA, the CDR3 is TGTGCTAGTGGTTTCGACCCCGGGACCTCCTACAATGAGCAGTTCTTC.

The V gene is TRBV10-1, the J gene TRBJ2-3, with 9 bases that match TRBD1. V trimming: 3 bases; J trimming: 2 bases; junction bases outside the gene matches: 15. This CDR3 region has 19 residues. CDR1 is WNHNN, CDR2 SYGVQD, per germline (reference sequence). The CDR3 region is CASSDIPGWGTGNTDTQYF. In DNA form, the CDR3 reads TGCGCCAGCAGTGATATTCCGGGATGGGGGACAGGGAACACAGATACGCAGTATTTT.